Following are 25 T cell receptor beta chains from one sample sequenced in a study of patients and donors after allogeneic stem cell transplantation. TCRdb re-called the RT-PCR reads with MiXCR, one entry per CDR3 protein. The sample has about 960,000 distinct CDR3 sequences, roughly 18% seen once. Sequences were obtained from blood, either unsorted or a sorted T cell fraction (not recorded which). The receptors here all came from a human donor who was either an allogeneic HSCT recipient or a stem cell or donor lymphocyte infusion donor (not recorded which). It is not recorded whose cells these are; they may come from a transplant donor.

This clonotype was found a few times. This sequence joins TRBV19 and TRBJ1-5; a weak D match, TRBD1 (6 bases). The CDR3 is 15 amino acids. V shed 4 bases and J shed 4 bases, with 14 bases lying between them. The V gene's germline CDR1 is LNHDA and CDR2 SQIVND (reference sequence). CDR3 nucleotide sequence: TGTGCCAGTAGTACAACCCTCACAGGGAATCAGCCCCAGCATTTT. This translates into CASSTTLTGNQPQHF.

This clonotype was seen a few times. The chain is built from TRBV24-1 and TRBJ2-1, with 8 bases aligning to TRBD2. The CDR3 length is 15 residues. Trimming took 5 bases from V and 3 from J; bases not matched to a gene: 5. In germline, CDR1 is KGHDR, CDR2 SFDVKD. This CDR3 reads CATSGAGGHYNEQFF. The CDR3, as DNA: TGTGCCACCAGTGGGGCGGGAGGCCACTACAATGAGCAGTTCTTC.

CDR3 nucleotide sequence: TGTGCCAGCAGGAGGACAGACCTCAAAAACATTCAGTACTTC. Encoded protein: CASRRTDLKNIQYF. The V gene is TRBV6-1, the J gene TRBJ2-4, with TRBD1 as a possible D gene (6 bases). The germline V gene has CDR1 MNHNS and CDR2 SASEGT. CDR3 length: 14 amino acids. V lost 6 bases and J 3 bases, leaving 12 bases between the germline ends.

A few counts support this clonotype. The J gene is TRBJ2-7, the V gene TRBV10-3; tentatively, D is TRBD1 (6 bases). Germline V CDR1 and CDR2: ENHRY, SYGVKD. The V end was cut by 6 bases, the J end by 2 bases, with 17 bases between. This CDR3 comprises 15 residues. This CDR3 is CAIRRSVTGAYEQYF. CDR3 nucleotides: TGTGCCATCAGGAGATCCGTGACAGGAGCCTACGAGCAGTACTTC.

The sample holds a few counts of this clonotype. V usage is TRBV24-1 and J usage is TRBJ2-2; 12 bases agree with TRBD1. Germline CDR1 and CDR2: KGHDR and SFDVKD. With 9 bases clipped from V and 6 bases from J, the junction kept 1 base outside the gene matches. This CDR3 region has 13 residues. CDR3 nucleotide sequence: TGTGCCACCGGGACAGGGGGCTCCGGGGAGCTGTTTTTT. It encodes CATGTGGSGELFF.

The rearrangement links TRBV15 to TRBJ2-7; D uncertain. The CDR3 is 13 amino acids. Germline CDR1 LNHNV, CDR2 YYDKDF (reference sequence). V was pared by 2 bases and J by 6 bases, with 11 bases between. The CDR3 coding sequence is TGTGCCACCAGCAGAATGCGAGCCGTCGAGCAGTACTTC. This codes for CATSRMRAVEQYF.

This clonotype was recorded a few times. The rearrangement uses TRBV7-3 and TRBJ2-3; 10 bases map to TRBD2. With V trimmed by 5 bases and J by 3 bases, 2 bases remained unmatched. Germline assignment: CDR1 SGHTA and CDR2 FQGTGA. This CDR3 is built from 14 residues. This CDR3 is CASSDSGGTDTQYF. The CDR3 nucleotides are TGTGCCAGCAGCGATAGCGGGGGGACAGATACGCAGTATTTT.

This clonotype was counted between two and nine times. J is TRBJ2-7 and V is TRBV12-3 or TRBV12-4, with D possibly TRBD1 on 6 matching bases. The CDR3 loop spans 13 amino acids. The ends were cut back, 4 bases at V and 5 bases at J, with 12 bases in the middle. The CDR3 coding sequence is TGTGCCAGCAGTTCTCAGGGGAGCCACGAGCAGTACTTC. It yields the protein CASSSQGSHEQYF.

V gene TRBV4-1 combines with J gene TRBJ2-7; D call uncertain. The CDR3 contains 16 residues. With 0 bases removed from V and 10 bases from J, the gap between germline ends came to 22 bases. Germline V CDR1 and CDR2: MGHRA, YSYEKL. CDR3 sequence (DNA): TGCGCCAGCAGCCAAGATTTGGAAGGGTACGCCTGGAAACAGTACTTC. This gives the protein CASSQDLEGYAWKQYF.

V usage is TRBV20-1 and J usage is TRBJ2-4; possibly TRBD2 for D (5 bases). Germline V gives CDR1 DFQATT, CDR2 SNEGSKA (reference sequence). The germline V and J ends were trimmed by 6 bases and 7 bases, with 19 bases remaining between them. This CDR3 contains 14 residues. The CDR3 region has the DNA TGCAGTGCCCCTATTTCGGGGTATGGGAACATTCAGTACTTC. Residues: CSAPISGYGNIQYF.

This sequence joins TRBV7-8 and TRBJ1-1, with D perhaps matching TRBD1 (5 bases). Germline V gives CDR1 SGHVS, CDR2 FQNEAQ. V lost 1 base, J lost 6 bases, and 21 bases lay in between. The length of the CDR3 is 17 residues. This chain's CDR3 is CASSLGPAWGETAEAFF. The CDR3 bases are TGTGCCAGCAGCTTAGGCCCGGCTTGGGGGGAAACAGCTGAAGCTTTCTTT. The full variable domain, completed using reference TRBV7-8 and TRBJ1-1, is GAGVSQSPRYKVAKRGQDVALRCDPISGHVSLFWYQQALGQGPEFLTYFQNEAQLDKSGLPSDRFFAERPEGSVSTLKIQRTQQEDSAVYLCASSLGPAWGETAEAFFGQGTRLTVV.

This clonotype has at least ten counts. This chain joins TRBV29-1 and TRBJ2-1, with D hard to call. V was pared by 6 bases and J by 7 bases, with 16 bases between. CDR1 is SQVTM and CDR2 is ANQGSEA in the germline V gene. The CDR3 length is 13 residues. The CDR3 region is CSVRTADRNEQFF. CDR3 nucleotide sequence: TGCAGCGTAAGGACGGCGGATCGGAATGAGCAGTTCTTC.

This clonotype turned up a few times. The rearrangement links TRBV12-3 or TRBV12-4 to TRBJ2-3, with 8 bases lining up with TRBD2. The V and J ends lost 6 bases and 2 bases, in that order; junction bases with no gene match: 10. The CDR3 length is 16 residues. CDR3 sequence: CASSPRAAGVTDTQYF. As DNA, the CDR3 is TGTGCCAGCAGCCCCCGGGCAGCGGGGGTCACAGATACGCAGTATTTT.

The chain links TRBV19 to TRBJ2-3; D is unclear. This CDR3 contains 15 residues. Germline CDR1 and CDR2: LNHDA and SQIVND (reference sequence). The V and J ends lost 7 bases and 5 bases respectively, with 19 bases between them. CDR3 sequence reads: CASTPVGTVRDTQYF. The CDR3 coding sequence is TGTGCCAGTACTCCAGTAGGTACCGTTCGAGATACGCAGTATTTT.

The chain joins TRBV9 to TRBJ2-3; no clear D gene. Germline V gene lookup returns CDR1 SGDLS and CDR2 YYNGEE. Trimming shortened V by 4 bases and J by 4 bases, and 13 bases separated the two germline ends. The CDR3 is made up of 14 amino acids. In DNA, the CDR3 is TGTGCCAGCAGCCAGGATGGTAGCCCAGATACGCAGTATTTT. Residues: CASSQDGSPDTQYF.

The chain couples TRBV24-1 to TRBJ2-5, with a possible D match to TRBD2 (5 bases). CDR3 length: 13 amino acids. Germline CDR1 KGHDR, CDR2 SFDVKD. V was cut by 6 bases and J by 5 bases, with 12 bases left in between. CDR3 DNA: TGTGCCACCAGTCGGGCGGGCGGGGAGACCCAGTACTTC. Protein product: CATSRAGGETQYF.

The V gene is TRBV25-1, the J gene TRBJ2-3, with a weak D call TRBD2 (6 bases). V was trimmed by 7 bases and J by 3 bases, leaving 8 bases between them. Looked up from germline, CDR1 is MGHDK and CDR2 is SYGVNS. The CDR3 covers 12 residues. CDR3 coding DNA: TGTGCCAGCACGGAGGGGACAGATACGCAGTATTTT. The encoded protein is CASTEGTDTQYF.

The chain has TRBV25-1 and TRBJ1-6; D uncertain. The CDR3 contains 14 residues. Germline CDR1 is MGHDK and CDR2 is SYGVNS. The V end was cut by 7 bases, the J end by 7 bases, with 14 bases between. CDR3 protein: CASNPIGCNSPLHF. The CDR3 DNA reads as TGTGCCAGCAACCCCATAGGCTGCAATTCACCCCTCCACTTT.

This clonotype was seen a few times. The rearrangement uses TRBV20-1 and TRBJ2-7; TRBD1 matches 9 bases. This CDR3 comprises 13 residues. V shed 6 bases and J 5 bases; nucleotides not matched to a gene: 8. The germline V gene encodes CDR1 DFQATT and CDR2 SNEGSKA (reference sequence). The CDR3, as DNA: TGCAGTGCACCGGGACAGGGTGGTCACGAGCAGTACTTC. Protein: CSAPGQGGHEQYF.

This chain uses TRBV4-3 with TRBJ2-3, with TRBD2 identical over 14 bases. The CDR3 length is 19 residues. Germline V gene sequence: CDR1 LGHNA, CDR2 YSLEER. V trimming: 3 bases; J trimming: 4 bases; junction bases outside the gene matches: 12. CDR3 amino acids: CASSHRLAGGRGYPDTQYF. CDR3 bases: TGCGCCAGCAGCCATCGACTAGCGGGGGGGCGAGGTTATCCAGATACGCAGTATTTT.

The rearrangement joins TRBV7-9 to TRBJ2-5; no clear D gene. Trimming removed 4 bases from V and 1 base from J, with 16 bases in between. The CDR3 runs 16 residues. The germline V gene has CDR1 SEHNR and CDR2 FQNEAQ (reference sequence). In DNA form, the CDR3 reads TGTGCCAGCAGCTCACTTAGGGCGAAGCTCCAAGAGACCCAGTACTTC. It specifies CASSSLRAKLQETQYF. The full variable domain, its missing parts supplied by reference TRBV7-9 and TRBJ2-5, is DTGVSQNPRHKITKRGQNVTFRCDPISEHNRLYWYRQTLGQGPEFLTYFQNEAQLEKSRLLSDRFSAERPKGSFSTLEIQRTEQGDSAMYLCASSSLRAKLQETQYFGPGTRLLVL.

V and J are TRBV20-1 and TRBJ2-1; D call uncertain. Germline V gene sequence: CDR1 DFQATT, CDR2 SNEGSKA (reference sequence). V lost 0 bases and J 0 bases, leaving 9 bases between the germline ends. The CDR3 has 15 amino acids. CDR3 coding DNA: TGCAGTGCTAGAGATATCGGCAGCTCCTACAATGAGCAGTTCTTC. It encodes CSARDIGSSYNEQFF.

This clonotype was detected a few times. DNA of the CDR3: TGCGCCAGCAGCTTGGAGGCAGGGCGGGGAAACACCATATATTTT. Translation gives CASSLEAGRGNTIYF. The rearrangement uses TRBV5-1 and TRBJ1-3; D is possibly TRBD1 (5 bases). The CDR3 sequence is 15 residues long. CDR1 and CDR2 from the germline V gene are SGHRS and YFSETQ. Trimming removed 0 bases from V and 4 bases from J, with 11 bases in between.

The CDR3 nucleotides read TGCGCCAGCAGCTCGAGTGGGACTAGCACAGATACGCAGTATTTT. Encoded protein: CASSSSGTSTDTQYF. This chain connects TRBV5-1 to TRBJ2-3; D possibly corresponds to TRBD2 (6 bases). The V and J ends lost 3 bases and 0 bases respectively, with 11 bases between them. This CDR3 is built from 15 residues. The germline V gene encodes CDR1 SGHRS and CDR2 YFSETQ.

The genes are TRBV9 and TRBJ2-2, with 7 bases that match TRBD2. V dropped 3 bases and J dropped 4; count of bases not matched to a gene: 3. Germline V CDR1 and CDR2: SGDLS, YYNGEE. This CDR3 spans 14 amino acids. The CDR3 sequence: CASSGDYRTGELFF. CDR3 DNA: TGTGCCAGCAGCGGGGACTACCGCACCGGGGAGCTGTTTTTT.